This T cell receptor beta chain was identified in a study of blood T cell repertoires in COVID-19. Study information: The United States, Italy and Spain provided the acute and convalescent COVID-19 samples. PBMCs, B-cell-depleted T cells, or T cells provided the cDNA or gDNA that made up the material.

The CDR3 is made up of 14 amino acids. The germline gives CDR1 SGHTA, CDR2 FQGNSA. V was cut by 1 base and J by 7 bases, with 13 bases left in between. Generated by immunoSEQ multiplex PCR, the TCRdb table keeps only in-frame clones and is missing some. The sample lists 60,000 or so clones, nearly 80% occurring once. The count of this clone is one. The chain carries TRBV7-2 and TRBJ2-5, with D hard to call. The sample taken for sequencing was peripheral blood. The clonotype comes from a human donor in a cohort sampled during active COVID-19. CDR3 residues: CASSLGGSLGTQYF. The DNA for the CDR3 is TGTGCCAGCAGCTTAGGAGGATCGCTGGGGACCCAGTACTTC.